Detailed here is one TCR beta chain. Sequencing used immunoSEQ multiplex PCR; TCRdb keeps in-frame clones, though not all of them. The sample carries over 75,000 clones, 75% to 85% recorded once. This sample was included in a study of ipilimumab plus nivolumab after autologous stem cell transplantation. CDR1 and CDR2 from the germline V gene are MNHEY and SVGAGI. V dropped 0 bases and J dropped 6; count of bases not matched to a gene: 7. The CDR3 is made up of 16 amino acids. The origin of this receptor is a male donor with diffuse large B-cell lymphoma. The sample here was PBMCs, taken in a trial of ipilimumab plus nivolumab as post-transplant consolidation. The V and J genes are TRBV6-5 and TRBJ2-2; 7 bases map to TRBD1. The CDR3 DNA sequence: TGTGCCAGCAGTTACTCGACAGGGAGAGGGGCCGGGGAGCTGTTTTTT. Its translation: CASSYSTGRGAGELFF.